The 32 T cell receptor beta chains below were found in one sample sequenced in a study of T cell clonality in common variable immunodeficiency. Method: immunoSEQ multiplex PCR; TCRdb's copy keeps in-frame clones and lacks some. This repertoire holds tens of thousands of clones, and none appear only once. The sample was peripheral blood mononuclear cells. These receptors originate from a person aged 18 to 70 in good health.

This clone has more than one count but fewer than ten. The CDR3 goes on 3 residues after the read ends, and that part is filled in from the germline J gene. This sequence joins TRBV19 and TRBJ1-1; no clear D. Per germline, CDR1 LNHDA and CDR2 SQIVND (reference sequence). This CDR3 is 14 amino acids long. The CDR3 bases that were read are TGTGCCAGTAGTGGTTCCGCGGGGTTTACGGGG. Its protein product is CASSGSAGFTG. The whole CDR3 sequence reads CASSGSAGFTGAFF. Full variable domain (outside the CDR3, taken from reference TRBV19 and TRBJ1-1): DGGITQSPKYLFRKEGQNVTLSCEQNLNHDAMYWYRQDPGQGLRLIYYSQIVNDFQKGDIAEGYSVSREKKESFPLTVTSAQKNPTAFYLCASSGSAGFTGAFFGQGTRLTVV.

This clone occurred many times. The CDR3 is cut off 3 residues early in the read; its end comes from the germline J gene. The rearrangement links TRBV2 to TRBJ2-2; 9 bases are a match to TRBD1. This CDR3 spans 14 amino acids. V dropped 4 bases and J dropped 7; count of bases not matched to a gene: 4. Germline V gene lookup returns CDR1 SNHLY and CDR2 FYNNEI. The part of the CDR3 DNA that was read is TGTGCCAGCAGTGTGGGGACAGGGAGCGGGGAG. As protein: CASSVGTGSGE. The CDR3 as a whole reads CASSVGTGSGELFF.

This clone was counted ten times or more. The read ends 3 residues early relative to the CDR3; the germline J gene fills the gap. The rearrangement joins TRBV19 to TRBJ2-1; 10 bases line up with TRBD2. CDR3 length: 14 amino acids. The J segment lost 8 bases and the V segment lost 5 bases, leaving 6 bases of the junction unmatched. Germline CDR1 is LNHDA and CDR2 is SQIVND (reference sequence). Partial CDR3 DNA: TGTGCCAGTAGTTCCCTAGCGGGAGTCGATGAG. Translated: CASSSLAGVDE. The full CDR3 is CASSSLAGVDEQFF.

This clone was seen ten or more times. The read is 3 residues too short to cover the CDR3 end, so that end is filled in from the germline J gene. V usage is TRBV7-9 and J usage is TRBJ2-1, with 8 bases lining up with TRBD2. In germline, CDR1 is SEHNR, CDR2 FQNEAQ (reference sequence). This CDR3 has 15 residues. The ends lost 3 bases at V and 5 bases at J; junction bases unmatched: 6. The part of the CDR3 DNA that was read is TGTGCCAGCAGCTTCCGGCGGGGGGCTGACAATGAG. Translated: CASSFRRGADNE. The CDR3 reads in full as CASSFRRGADNEQFF. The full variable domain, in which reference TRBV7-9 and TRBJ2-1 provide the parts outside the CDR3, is DTGVSQNPRHKITKRGQNVTFRCDPISEHNRLYWYRQTLGQGPEFLTYFQNEAQLEKSRLLSDRFSAERPKGSFSTLEIQRTEQGDSAMYLCASSFRRGADNEQFFGPGTRLTVL.

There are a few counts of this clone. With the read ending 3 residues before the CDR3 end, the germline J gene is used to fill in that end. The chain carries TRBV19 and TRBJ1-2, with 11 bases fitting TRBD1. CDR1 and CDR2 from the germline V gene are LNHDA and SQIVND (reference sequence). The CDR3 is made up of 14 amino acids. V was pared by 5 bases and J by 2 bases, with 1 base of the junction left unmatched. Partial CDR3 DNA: TGTGCCAGTAGTGGACAGGGGGCCAACTATGGC. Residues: CASSGQGANYG. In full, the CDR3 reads CASSGQGANYGYTF.

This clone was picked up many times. The CDR3 sequence is CASSQVGDRGRANYGYTF. The part of the CDR3 DNA that was read is TGCGCCAGCAGCCAAGTGGGGGACAGGGGGCGGGCTAACTATGGC. The chain has TRBV4-1 and TRBJ1-2, with 12 positions matching TRBD1. The read ends 3 residues before the CDR3 terminus; that terminus is restored from the germline J gene. The germline gives CDR1 MGHRA, CDR2 YSYEKL. V shed 1 base, J shed 0 bases, and the junction held 6 bases outside the gene matches. CDR3 size: 18 residues.

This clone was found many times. The covered CDR3 bases are TGTGCCAGCAGCACAGGGGTACAGGACACCGGGGAG. Amino acids: CASSTGVQDTGE. The CDR3 in full is CASSTGVQDTGELFF. The V and J genes are TRBV7-9 and TRBJ2-2; 7 positions match TRBD1. The sequence runs out 3 residues before the end of the CDR3; the remainder is reconstructed from the germline J gene. J lost 3 bases, V lost 5 bases, and 6 bases had no gene match. Per germline, CDR1 SEHNR and CDR2 FQNEAQ (reference sequence). This CDR3 has 15 amino acids.

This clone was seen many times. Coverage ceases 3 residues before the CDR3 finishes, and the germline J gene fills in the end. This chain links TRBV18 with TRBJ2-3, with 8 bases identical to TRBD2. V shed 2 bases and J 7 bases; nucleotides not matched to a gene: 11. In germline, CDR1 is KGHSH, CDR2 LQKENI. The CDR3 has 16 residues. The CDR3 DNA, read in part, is TGTGCCAGCTCACCAAGTGGCGGACTAGCAGACAATACG. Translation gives CASSPSGGLADNT. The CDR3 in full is CASSPSGGLADNTQYF.

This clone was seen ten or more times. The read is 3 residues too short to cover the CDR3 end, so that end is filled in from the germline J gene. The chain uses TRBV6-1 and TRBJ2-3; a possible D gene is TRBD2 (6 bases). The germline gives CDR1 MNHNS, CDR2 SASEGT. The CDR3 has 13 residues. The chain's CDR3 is CASSASSGETQYF. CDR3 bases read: TGTGCCAGCAGTGCCTCTTCGGGGGAGACG.

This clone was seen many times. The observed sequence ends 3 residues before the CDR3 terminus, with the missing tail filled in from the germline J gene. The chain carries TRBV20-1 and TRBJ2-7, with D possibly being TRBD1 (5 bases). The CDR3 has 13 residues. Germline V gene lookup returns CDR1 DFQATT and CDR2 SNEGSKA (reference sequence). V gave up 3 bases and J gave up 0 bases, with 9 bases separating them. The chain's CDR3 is CSARSDNSYEQYF. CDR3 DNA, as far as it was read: TGCAGTGCTAGGTCGGACAACTCCTACGAG.

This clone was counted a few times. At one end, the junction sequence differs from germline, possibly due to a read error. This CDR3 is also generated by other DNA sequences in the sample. The CDR3 loop reads CASSLEDSGNTIYF. Incomplete CDR3 DNA: TGCGCCAGCAGCTTGGAGGACAGTGGAAACACA. V usage is TRBV5-1 and J usage is TRBJ1-3, with a tentative D call TRBD1 (6 bases). The read terminates 3 residues before the CDR3 end, so the remaining end is supplied by the germline J gene. The germline V gene encodes CDR1 SGHRS and CDR2 YFSETQ. This CDR3 contains 14 residues.

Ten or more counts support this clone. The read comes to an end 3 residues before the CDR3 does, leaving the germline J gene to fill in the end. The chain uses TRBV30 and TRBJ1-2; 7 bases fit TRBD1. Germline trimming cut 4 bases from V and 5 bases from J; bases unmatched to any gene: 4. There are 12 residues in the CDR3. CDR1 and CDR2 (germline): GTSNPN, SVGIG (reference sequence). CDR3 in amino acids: CAWTPGGYGYTF. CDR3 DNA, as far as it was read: TGTGCCTGGACCCCAGGGGGGTATGGC.

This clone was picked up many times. The DNA read from the CDR3 is TGTGCCAGCACCCGAGACCGGGGTGGTCAAGAGACC. Translation gives CASTRDRGGQET. The CDR3, in full, reads CASTRDRGGQETQYF. The genes are TRBV2 and TRBJ2-5, with D perhaps TRBD2 (5 bases). Sequencing ends 3 residues short of the CDR3 end; the germline J gene provides the rest. Looked up from germline, CDR1 is SNHLY and CDR2 is FYNNEI. The V end was cut by 7 bases, the J end by 2 bases, with 17 bases between. The CDR3 has 15 residues.

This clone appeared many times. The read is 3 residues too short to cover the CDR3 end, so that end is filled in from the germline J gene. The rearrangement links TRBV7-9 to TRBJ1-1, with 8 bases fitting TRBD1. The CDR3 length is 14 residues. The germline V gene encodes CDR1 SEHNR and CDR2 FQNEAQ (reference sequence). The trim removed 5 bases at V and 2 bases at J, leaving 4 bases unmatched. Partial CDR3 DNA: TGTGCCAGCAGCCCCAGGGGGCTTAACACTGAA. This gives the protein CASSPRGLNTE. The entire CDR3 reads CASSPRGLNTEAFF. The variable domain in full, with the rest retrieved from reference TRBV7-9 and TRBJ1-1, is DTGVSQNPRHKITKRGQNVTFRCDPISEHNRLYWYRQTLGQGPEFLTYFQNEAQLEKSRLLSDRFSAERPKGSFSTLEIQRTEQGDSAMYLCASSPRGLNTEAFFGQGTRLTVV.

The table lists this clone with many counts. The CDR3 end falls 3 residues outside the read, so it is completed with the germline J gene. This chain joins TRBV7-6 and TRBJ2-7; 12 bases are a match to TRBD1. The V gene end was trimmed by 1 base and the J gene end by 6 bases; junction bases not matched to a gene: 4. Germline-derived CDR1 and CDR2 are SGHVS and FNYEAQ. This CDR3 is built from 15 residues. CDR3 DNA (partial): TGTGCCAGCAGCTTAGGGGGACAGGGGGCGGTCGAG. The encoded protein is CASSLGGQGAVE. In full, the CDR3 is CASSLGGQGAVEQYF.

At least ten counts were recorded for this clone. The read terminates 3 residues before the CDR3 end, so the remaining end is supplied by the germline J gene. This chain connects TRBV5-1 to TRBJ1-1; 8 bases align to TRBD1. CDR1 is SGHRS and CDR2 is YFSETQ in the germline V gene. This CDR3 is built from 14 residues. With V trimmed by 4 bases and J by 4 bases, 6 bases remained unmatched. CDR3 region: CASSDQGAGTEAFF. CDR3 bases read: TGCGCCAGCAGCGATCAGGGGGCGGGCACTGAA.

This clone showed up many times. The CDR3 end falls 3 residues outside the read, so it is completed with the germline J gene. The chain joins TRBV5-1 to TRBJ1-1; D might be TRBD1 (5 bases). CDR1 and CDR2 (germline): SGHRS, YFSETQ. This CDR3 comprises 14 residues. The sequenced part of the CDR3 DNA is TGCGCCAGCAGCTTGTTCTACCTCGGGGGTAAA. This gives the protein CASSLFYLGGK. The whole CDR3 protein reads CASSLFYLGGKAFF.

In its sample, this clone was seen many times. CDR3 amino acids: CASSLIPEMNTEAFF. Partial CDR3 DNA: TGTGCCAGCAGCTTAATTCCAGAGATGAACACTGAA. V and J are TRBV5-4 and TRBJ1-1; D not certain. Read sequence stops 3 residues before the CDR3 end, and the germline J gene provides the missing end. The CDR3 is 15 amino acids. The germline V and J ends were trimmed by 2 bases and 0 bases, with 11 bases remaining between them. Germline values: CDR1 SGHNT, CDR2 YYREEE (reference sequence). The full variable domain, with the rest looked up from reference TRBV5-4 and TRBJ1-1, is ETGVTQSPTHLIKTRGQQVTLRCSSQSGHNTVSWYQQALGQGPQFIFQYYREEENGRGNFPPRFSGLQFPNYSSELNVNALELDDSALYLCASSLIPEMNTEAFFGQGTRLTVV.

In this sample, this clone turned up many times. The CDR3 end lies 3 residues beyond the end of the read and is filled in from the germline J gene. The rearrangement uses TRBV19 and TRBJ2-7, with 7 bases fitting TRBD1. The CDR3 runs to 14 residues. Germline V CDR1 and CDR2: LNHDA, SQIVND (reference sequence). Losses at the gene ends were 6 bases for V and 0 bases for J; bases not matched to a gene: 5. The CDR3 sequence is CASSLTGNSYEQYF. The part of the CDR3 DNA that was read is TGTGCCAGTAGCCTGACAGGGAACTCCTACGAG.

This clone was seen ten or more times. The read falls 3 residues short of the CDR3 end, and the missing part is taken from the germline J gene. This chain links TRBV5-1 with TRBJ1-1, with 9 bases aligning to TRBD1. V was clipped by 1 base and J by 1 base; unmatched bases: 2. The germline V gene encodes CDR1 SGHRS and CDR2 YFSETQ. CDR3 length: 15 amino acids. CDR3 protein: CASSLPGQGNTEAFF. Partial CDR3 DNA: TGCGCCAGCAGCTTGCCGGGACAGGGGAACACTGAA.

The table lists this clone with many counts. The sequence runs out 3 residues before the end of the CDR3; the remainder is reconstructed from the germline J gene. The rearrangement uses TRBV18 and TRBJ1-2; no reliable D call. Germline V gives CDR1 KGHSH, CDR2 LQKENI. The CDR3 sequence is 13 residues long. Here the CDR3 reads CASSPPEKRGYTF. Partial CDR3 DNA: TGTGCCAGCTCACCACCGGAGAAGCGCGGC.

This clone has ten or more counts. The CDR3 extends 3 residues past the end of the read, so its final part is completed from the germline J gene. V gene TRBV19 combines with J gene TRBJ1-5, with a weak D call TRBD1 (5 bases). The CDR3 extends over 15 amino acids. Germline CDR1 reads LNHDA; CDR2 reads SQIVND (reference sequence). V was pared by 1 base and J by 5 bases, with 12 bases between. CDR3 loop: CASSIGRGGDQPQHF. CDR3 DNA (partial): TGTGCCAGTAGTATAGGGAGGGGAGGGGATCAGCCC.

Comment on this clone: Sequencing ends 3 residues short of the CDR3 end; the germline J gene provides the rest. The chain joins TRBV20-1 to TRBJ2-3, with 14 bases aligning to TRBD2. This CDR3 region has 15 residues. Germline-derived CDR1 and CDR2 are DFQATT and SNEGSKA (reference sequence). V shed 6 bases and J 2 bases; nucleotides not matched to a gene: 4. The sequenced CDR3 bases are TGCAGTGCGTCGGGACTAGCGGGAGACACAGATACG. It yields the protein CSASGLAGDTDT. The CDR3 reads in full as CSASGLAGDTDTQYF.

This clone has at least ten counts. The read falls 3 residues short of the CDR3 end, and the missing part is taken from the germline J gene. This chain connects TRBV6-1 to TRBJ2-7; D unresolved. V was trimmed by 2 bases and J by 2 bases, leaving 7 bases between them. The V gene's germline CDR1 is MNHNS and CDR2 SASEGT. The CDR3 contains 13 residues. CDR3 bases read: TGTGCCAGCAGTGAACACAGTCCCTACGAG. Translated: CASSEHSPYE. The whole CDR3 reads CASSEHSPYEQYF.

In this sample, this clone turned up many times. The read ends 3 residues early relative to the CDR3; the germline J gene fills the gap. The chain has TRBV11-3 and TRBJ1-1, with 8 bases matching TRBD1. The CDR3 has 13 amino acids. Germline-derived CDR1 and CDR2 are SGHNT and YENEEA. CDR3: CASSSPRDRIAFF. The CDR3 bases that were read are TGTGCCAGCAGCTCACCCCGGGACAGGATC.

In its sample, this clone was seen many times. The CDR3 reads CSAATGSGTEAFF. The part of the CDR3 DNA that was read is TGCAGCGCAGCGACAGGGAGTGGCACTGAA. V gene TRBV29-1 combines with J gene TRBJ1-1; 7 bases are a match to TRBD1. The read terminates 3 residues before the CDR3 end, so the remaining end is supplied by the germline J gene. The germline CDR1 and CDR2 sequences are SQVTM and ANQGSEA. Trimming removed 7 bases from V and 4 bases from J; junction bases left unmatched: 9. This CDR3 has 13 amino acids.

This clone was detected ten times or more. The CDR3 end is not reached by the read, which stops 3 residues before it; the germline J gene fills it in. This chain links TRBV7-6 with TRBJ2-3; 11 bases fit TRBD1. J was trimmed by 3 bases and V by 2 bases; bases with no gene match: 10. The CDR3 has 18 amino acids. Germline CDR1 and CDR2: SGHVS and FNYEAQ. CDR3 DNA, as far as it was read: TGTGCCAGCAGCTTAAGGGCTACGGGACAGGGGGAGACAGATACG. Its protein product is CASSLRATGQGETDT. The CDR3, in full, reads CASSLRATGQGETDTQYF.

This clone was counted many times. CDR3: CASSPGPGLNTEAFF. The CDR3 bases that were read are TGCGCCAGCAGCCCCGGCCCAGGGCTGAACACTGAA. The chain couples TRBV5-1 to TRBJ1-1; D might be TRBD1 (5 bases). The DNA ends 3 residues before the CDR3 does, and the rest of the CDR3 is filled in from the germline J gene. Looked up from germline, CDR1 is SGHRS and CDR2 is YFSETQ. The length of the CDR3 is 15 residues. With 4 bases removed from V and 0 bases from J, the gap between germline ends came to 13 bases.

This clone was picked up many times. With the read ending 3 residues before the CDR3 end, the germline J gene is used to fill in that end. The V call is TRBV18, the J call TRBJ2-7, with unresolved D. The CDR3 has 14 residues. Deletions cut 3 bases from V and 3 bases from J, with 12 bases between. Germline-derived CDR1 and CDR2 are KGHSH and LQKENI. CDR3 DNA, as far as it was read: TGTGCCAGCTCACCCTCCCAGTCTGACTACGAG. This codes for CASSPSQSDYE. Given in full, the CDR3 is CASSPSQSDYEQYF.

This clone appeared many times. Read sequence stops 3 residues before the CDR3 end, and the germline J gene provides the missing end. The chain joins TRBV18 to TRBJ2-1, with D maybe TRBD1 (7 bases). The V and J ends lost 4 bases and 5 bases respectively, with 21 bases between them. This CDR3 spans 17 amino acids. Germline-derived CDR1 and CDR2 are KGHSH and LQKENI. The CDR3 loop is CASSRGLTGRGDNEQFF. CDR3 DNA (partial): TGTGCCAGCTCACGGGGTCTGACAGGGCGCGGGGACAATGAG.

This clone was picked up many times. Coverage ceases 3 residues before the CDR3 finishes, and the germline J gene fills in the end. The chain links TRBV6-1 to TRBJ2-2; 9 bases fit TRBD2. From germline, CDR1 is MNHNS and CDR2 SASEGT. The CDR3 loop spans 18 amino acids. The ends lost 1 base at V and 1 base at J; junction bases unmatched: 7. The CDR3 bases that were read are TGTGCCAGCAGTGAAGGACTAGCGGTACGATGGAACACCGGGGAG. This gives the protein CASSEGLAVRWNTGE. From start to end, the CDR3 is CASSEGLAVRWNTGELFF.

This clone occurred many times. The CDR3 sequence is CASRATLAGLYEQYF. CDR3 DNA, as far as it was read: TGTGCCAGCAGGGCGACCTTAGCGGGGCTCTACGAG. The V and J genes are TRBV28 and TRBJ2-7; the match to TRBD2 covers 8 bases. The CDR3 extends 3 residues past the end of the read, so its final part is completed from the germline J gene. Germline V gene lookup returns CDR1 MDHEN and CDR2 SYDVKM. The V gene end was trimmed by 6 bases and the J gene end by 3 bases; junction bases not matched to a gene: 10. This CDR3 region has 15 residues.